This is a list of T cell receptor beta chains from one sample in a study of blood T cell repertoires in COVID-19. Profiled with immunoSEQ multiplex PCR; TCRdb holds only in-frame clones, not every one. The repertoire holds about 250,000 clones, with roughly 84% as singletons. Source material: peripheral blood. The receptors here all came from a woman aged 40 to 55 who had recovered from COVID-19. CDR3s include the opening cysteine and the closing phenylalanine or tryptophan. Each record gives: V gene, CDR3 protein.

TRBV2,CASSGTGHYEAFF
TRBV10-1,CASSETTGEGYTF
TRBV2,CASRKDRVINQPQHF
TRBV9,CASSNEGQSTQYF
TRBV2,CASKESPSNYGYTF
TRBV5-1,CASSGSLTGDTEAFF
TRBV5-5,CASSRYVQGANNEKLFF
TRBV11-3,CASSLGQFYGYTF
TRBV24-1,CATAGAGGTDTQYF
TRBV7-2,CASSLDGGRNSPLHF
TRBV13,CASSLSSNRGNNQPQHF
TRBV2,CASRQGRSGANVLTF
TRBV5-1,CASSRTGSRSGNTIYF
TRBV3-1/TRBV3-2,CASSPGQPSTDTQYF
TRBV29-1,CSVWGVTEAFF
TRBV11-2,CASSSGQNLAKNIQYF
TRBV7-2,CASGRQGRTGELFF
TRBV2,CASSEVSLQEKLFF
TRBV27,CASSITGTGGETQYF
TRBV29-1,CSVEKGQGPSEEQYF
TRBV28,CASSPPGHWAFF
TRBV18,CASSRGGQETQYF
TRBV2,CASSEAPPGEAFF
TRBV2,CASSQDRRNEQFF
TRBV28,CASTSIDTDTQYF
TRBV5-1,CASSLTSGNTIYF
TRBV11-2,CASSLSRTGVGYTF
TRBV27,CASSLSKHSPYEQYF
TRBV18,CASSQQNEQFF
TRBV7-2,CASTTSGGYADTQYF
TRBV29-1,CSVSRGETQYF
TRBV18,CASSPLDRASYTEAFF
TRBV5-5,CASSPLNQPQHF
TRBV21-1,CATPIWDRGTGELFF
TRBV7-2,CASTPGHHTDTQYF
TRBV6-5,CASSPPGGYYGYTF
TRBV5-8,CASSLDGHHDQPQHF
TRBV2,CASLLARDYGYTF